Given below is one T cell receptor (beta chain) in context. What it binds is unknown. The data stem from a study of cytotoxic CD8 clonotypes in ibrutinib-treated CLL. Study background: Across the patients, approximately ten were relapsed/refractory, around 16 treatment-naive and some 17 IGHV unmutated. Study observations and caveats: Relative to age-matched healthy donors, clonality at baseline was higher, and it tracked circulating CD8+ T-cell counts.

Sequencing was designed to attain a depth spanning 1 in 200,000 to 1 in 1 million T cells. The assay was immunoSEQ multiplex PCR, and TCRdb's table has in-frame clones only and misses some. The sample has roughly 45,000 clones, 60% to 80% seen once; the top ten hold under 25%. This CDR3 is 20 amino acids long. From germline, CDR1 is SGHTA and CDR2 FQGTGA. V gave up 2 bases and J gave up 3 bases; unmatched junction bases: 14. This clonotype was sampled from a human donor with chronic lymphocytic leukemia. The V call is TRBV7-3, the J call TRBJ2-2, with TRBD2 identical over 11 bases. Source: PBMCs, taken after 24 months of ibrutinib treatment. CDR3 sequence: CASSLRGAAPLAGDTGELFF. For the CDR3, the DNA is TGTGCCAGCAGCTTACGGGGCGCCGCCCCACTAGCGGGGGACACCGGGGAGCTGTTTTTT.